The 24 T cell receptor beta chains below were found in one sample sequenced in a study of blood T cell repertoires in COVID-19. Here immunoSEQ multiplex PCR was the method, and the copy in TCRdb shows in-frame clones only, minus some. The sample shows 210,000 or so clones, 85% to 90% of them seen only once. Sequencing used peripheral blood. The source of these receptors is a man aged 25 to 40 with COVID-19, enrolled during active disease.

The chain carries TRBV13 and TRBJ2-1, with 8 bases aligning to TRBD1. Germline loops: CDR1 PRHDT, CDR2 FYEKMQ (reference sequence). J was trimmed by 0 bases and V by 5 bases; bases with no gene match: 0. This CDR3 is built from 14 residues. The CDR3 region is CASSGQGSYNEQFF. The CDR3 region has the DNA TGTGCCAGCAGCGGACAGGGCTCCTACAATGAGCAGTTCTTC.

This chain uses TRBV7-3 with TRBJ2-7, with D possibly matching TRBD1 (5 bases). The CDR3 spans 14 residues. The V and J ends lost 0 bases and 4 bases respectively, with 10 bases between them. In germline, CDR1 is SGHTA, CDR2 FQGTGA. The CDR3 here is CASSLTPGPYEQYF. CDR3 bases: TGTGCCAGCAGCTTAACTCCAGGGCCGTACGAGCAGTACTTC. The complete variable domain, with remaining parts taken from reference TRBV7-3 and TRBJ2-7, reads GAGVSQTPSNKVTEKGKYVELRCDPISGHTALYWYRQSLGQGPEFLIYFQGTGAADDSGLPNDRFFAVRPEGSVSTLKIQRTERGDSAVYLCASSLTPGPYEQYFGPGTRLTVT.

CDR3: CASSHPRSGGWNEQFF. The DNA of the CDR3 is TGTGCCAGCAGCCACCCCCGGAGCGGGGGTTGGAATGAGCAGTTCTTC. The rearrangement joins TRBV4-2 to TRBJ2-1; 8 bases agree with TRBD2. V was clipped by 3 bases and J by 7 bases; unmatched bases: 11. The CDR3 contains 16 residues. Germline CDR1 LGHNA, CDR2 YNFKEQ.

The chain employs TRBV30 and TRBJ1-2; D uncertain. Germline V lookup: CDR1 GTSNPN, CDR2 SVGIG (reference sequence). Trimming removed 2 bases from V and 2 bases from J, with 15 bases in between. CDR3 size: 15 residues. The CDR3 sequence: CAWSRSLSSNYGYTF. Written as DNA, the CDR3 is TGTGCCTGGAGTCGATCCCTCAGTAGCAACTATGGCTACACCTTC.

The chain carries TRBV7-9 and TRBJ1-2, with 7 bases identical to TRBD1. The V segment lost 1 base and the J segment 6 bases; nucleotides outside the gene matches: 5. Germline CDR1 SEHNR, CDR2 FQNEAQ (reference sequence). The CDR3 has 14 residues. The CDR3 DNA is TGTGCCAGCAGCTTAGATACAGGGGTGGATGGCTACACCTTC. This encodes CASSLDTGVDGYTF.

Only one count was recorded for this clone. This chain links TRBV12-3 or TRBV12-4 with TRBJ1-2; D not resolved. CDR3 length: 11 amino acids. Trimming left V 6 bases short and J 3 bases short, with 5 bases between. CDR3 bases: TGTGCCAGCAGACAGTACTATGGCTACACCTTC. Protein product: CASRQYYGYTF.

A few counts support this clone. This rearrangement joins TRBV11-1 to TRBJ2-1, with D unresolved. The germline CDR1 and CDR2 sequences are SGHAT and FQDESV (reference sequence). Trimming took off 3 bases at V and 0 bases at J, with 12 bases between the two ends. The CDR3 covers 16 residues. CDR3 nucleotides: TGTGCCAGCAGCTTGGATGGCGGCTACTCCTACAATGAGCAGTTCTTC. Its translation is CASSLDGGYSYNEQFF.

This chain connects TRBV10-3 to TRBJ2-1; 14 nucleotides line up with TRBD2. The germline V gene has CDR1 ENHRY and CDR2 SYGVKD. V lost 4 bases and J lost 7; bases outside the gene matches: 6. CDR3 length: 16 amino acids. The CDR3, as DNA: TGTGCCATCAGTGGCCCGACTAGCGGGGGGGCAAATGAGCAGTTCTTC. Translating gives CAISGPTSGGANEQFF.

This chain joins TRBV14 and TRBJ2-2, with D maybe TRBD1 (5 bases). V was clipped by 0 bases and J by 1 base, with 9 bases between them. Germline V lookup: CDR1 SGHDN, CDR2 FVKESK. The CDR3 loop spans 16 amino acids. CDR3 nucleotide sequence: TGTGCCAGCAGCCAAGATTACAGGAGGAACACCGGGGAGCTGTTTTTT. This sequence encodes CASSQDYRRNTGELFF.

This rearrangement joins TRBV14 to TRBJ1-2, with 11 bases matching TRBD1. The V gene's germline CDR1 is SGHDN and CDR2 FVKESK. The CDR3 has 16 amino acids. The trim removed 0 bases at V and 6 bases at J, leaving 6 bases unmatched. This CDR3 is CASSQDPGQGEDGYTF. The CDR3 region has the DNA TGTGCCAGCAGCCAAGATCCGGGACAGGGGGAGGATGGCTACACCTTC.

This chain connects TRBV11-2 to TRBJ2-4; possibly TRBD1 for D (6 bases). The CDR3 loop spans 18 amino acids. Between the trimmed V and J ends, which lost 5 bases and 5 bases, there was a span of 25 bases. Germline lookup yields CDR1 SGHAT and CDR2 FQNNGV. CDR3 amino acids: CASSPGPKGVIRENIQYF. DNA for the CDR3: TGTGCCAGCAGCCCGGGCCCAAAGGGGGTTATAAGGGAAAACATTCAGTACTTC.

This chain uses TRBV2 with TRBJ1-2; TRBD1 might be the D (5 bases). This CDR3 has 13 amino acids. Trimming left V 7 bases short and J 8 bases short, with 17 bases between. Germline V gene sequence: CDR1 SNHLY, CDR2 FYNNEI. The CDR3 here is CASTDQGMRGYTF. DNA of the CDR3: TGTGCCAGCACCGACCAGGGTATGAGAGGCTACACCTTC.

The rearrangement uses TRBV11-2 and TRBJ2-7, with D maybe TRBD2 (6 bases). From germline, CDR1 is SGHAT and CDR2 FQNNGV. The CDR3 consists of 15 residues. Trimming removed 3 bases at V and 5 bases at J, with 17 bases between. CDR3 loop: CASSFGGGFANEQYF. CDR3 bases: TGTGCCAGCAGCTTCGGGGGAGGATTCGCTAACGAGCAGTACTTC.

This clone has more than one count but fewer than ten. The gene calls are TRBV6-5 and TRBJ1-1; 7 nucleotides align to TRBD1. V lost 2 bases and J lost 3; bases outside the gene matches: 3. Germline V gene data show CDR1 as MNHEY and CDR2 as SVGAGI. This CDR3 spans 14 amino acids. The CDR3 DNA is TGTGCCAGCAGTTACCGCGGGACAGACACTGAAGCTTTCTTT. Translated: CASSYRGTDTEAFF.

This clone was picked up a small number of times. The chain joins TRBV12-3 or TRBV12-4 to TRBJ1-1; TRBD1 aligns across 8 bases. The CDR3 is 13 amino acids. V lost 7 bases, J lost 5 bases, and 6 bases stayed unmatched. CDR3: CASTLQGGTEAFF. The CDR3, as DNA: TGTGCCAGCACCCTACAGGGGGGGACTGAAGCTTTCTTT.

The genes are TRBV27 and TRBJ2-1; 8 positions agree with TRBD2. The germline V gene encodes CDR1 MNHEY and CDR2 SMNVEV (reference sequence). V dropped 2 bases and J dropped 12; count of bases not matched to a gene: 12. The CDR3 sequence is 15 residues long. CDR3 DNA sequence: TGTGCCAGCAGTTTACTTACCGGGGGGGCCGTTTGGCAGTTCTTC. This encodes CASSLLTGGAVWQFF.

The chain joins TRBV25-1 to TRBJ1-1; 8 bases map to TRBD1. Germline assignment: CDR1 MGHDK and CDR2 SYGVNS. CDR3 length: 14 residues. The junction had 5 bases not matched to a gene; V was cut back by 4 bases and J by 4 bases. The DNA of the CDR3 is TGTGCCAGCAGTGTATCAGACAGGGGCACTGAAGCTTTCTTT. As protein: CASSVSDRGTEAFF. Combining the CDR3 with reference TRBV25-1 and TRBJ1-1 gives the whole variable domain EADIYQTPRYLVIGTGKKITLECSQTMGHDKMYWYQQDPGMELHLIHYSYGVNSTEKGDLSSESTVSRIRTEHFPLTLESARPSHTSQYLCASSVSDRGTEAFFGQGTRLTVV.

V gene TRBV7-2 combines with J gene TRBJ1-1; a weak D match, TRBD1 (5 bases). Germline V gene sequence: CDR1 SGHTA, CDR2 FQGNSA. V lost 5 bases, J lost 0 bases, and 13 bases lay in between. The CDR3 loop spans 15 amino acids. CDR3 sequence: CASSPREGLNTEAFF. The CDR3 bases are TGTGCCAGCAGCCCGCGGGAGGGACTGAACACTGAAGCTTTCTTT.

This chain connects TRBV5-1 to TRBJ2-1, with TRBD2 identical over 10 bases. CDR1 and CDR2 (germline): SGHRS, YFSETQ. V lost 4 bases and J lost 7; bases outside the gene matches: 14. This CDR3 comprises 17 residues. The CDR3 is CASSLKPLAGGGNEQFF. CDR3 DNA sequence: TGCGCCAGCAGCCTTAAGCCCTTAGCGGGAGGAGGGAATGAGCAGTTCTTC.

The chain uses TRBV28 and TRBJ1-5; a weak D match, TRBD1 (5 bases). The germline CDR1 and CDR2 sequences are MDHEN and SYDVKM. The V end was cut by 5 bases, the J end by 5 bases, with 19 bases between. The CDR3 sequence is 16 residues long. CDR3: CASSPSQGFLDQPQHF. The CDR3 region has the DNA TGTGCCAGCAGTCCGTCCCAGGGCTTCCTTGATCAGCCCCAGCATTTT.

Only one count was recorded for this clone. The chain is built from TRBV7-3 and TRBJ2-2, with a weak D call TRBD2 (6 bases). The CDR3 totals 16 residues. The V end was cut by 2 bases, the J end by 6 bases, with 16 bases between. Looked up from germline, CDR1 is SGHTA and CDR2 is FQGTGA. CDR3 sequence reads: CASSLSPWDSPGELFF. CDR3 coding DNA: TGTGCCAGCAGCTTATCTCCCTGGGACTCTCCCGGGGAGCTGTTTTTT.

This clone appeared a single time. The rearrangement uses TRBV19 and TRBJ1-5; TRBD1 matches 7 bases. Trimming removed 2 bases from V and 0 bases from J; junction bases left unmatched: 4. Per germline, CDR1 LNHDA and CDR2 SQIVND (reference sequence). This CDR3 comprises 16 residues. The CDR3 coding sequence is TGTGCCAGTAGTATAACCGGGACAGATAGCAATCAGCCCCAGCATTTT. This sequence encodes CASSITGTDSNQPQHF. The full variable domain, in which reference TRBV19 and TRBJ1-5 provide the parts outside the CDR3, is DGGITQSPKYLFRKEGQNVTLSCEQNLNHDAMYWYRQDPGQGLRLIYYSQIVNDFQKGDIAEGYSVSREKKESFPLTVTSAQKNPTAFYLCASSITGTDSNQPQHFGDGTRLSIL.

This chain's CDR3 is CASSPSLAALNTGELFF. The CDR3 nucleotides are TGTGCCAGCTCACCCTCCCTAGCGGCTCTTAACACCGGGGAGCTGTTTTTT. The chain recombines TRBV18 with TRBJ2-2, with 7 bases matching TRBD2. The V and J ends lost 3 bases and 2 bases, in that order; junction bases with no gene match: 9. In germline, CDR1 is KGHSH, CDR2 LQKENI. The CDR3 is 17 residues long.

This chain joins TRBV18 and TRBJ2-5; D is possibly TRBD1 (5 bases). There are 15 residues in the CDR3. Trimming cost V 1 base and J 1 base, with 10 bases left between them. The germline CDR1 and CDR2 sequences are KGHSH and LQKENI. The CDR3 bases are TGTGCCAGCTCACCACGGCAGGGAAGCCAAGAGACCCAGTACTTC. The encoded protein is CASSPRQGSQETQYF.